This T cell receptor (beta chain) was documented in a study of T cell repertoires in aging, cancer and after chemotherapy. The table lists this clonotype with a few counts. The template was genomic DNA from peripheral blood, not RNA. V gave up 6 bases and J gave up 3 bases; unmatched junction bases: 5. The CDR3 totals 15 residues. Multiplex touch-down PCR with TRB-A/B primers amplified rearranged V-D-J TRB sequences. TCRdb reprocessed the multiplex PCR reads via MiXCR and lists one record per CDR3 protein. This repertoire shows 15,000 to 20,000 distinct CDR3 sequences, approximately 40% found once; its top ten account for roughly 15%.

The clonotype was recovered from a human donor with a solid tumor. The chain couples TRBV12-3 or TRBV12-4 to TRBJ1-5; TRBD1 agrees at 10 bases. The material sequenced was blood. This CDR3 reads CASRLGTGDNQPQHF. DNA for the CDR3: TGTGCCAGCAGACTCGGGACAGGGGACAATCAGCCCCAGCATTTT.